The sequence of this T cell receptor (beta chain) was determined in a study of CD8 T cells in ankylosing spondylitis. Findings and caveats of the study: Blood of patients with ankylosing spondylitis appeared to be characterized by a TCR beta motif of about 8 highly homologous variants.

Per the germline V gene, CDR1 is DFQATT and CDR2 is SNEGSKA (reference sequence). The CDR3 runs 13 residues. V dropped 2 bases and J dropped 8 bases, with 12 bases sitting between them. A word on this clonotype: Antigen: not known.

One entry per CDR3 protein, called by TCRdb with MiXCR from the 5' RACE reads. In the table there are roughly 440,000 distinct CDR3 sequences, about a sixth of which are singletons. The material sequenced was blood, either unsorted or a sorted T cell fraction (not recorded which). The receptor's source is a male donor with ankylosing spondylitis. V usage is TRBV20-1 and J usage is TRBJ1-4, with D unresolved. This CDR3 is CSARSYSGEKLFF. The CDR3 nucleotides read TGCAGTGCTAGAAGTTACTCTGGGGAAAAACTGTTTTTT.